This T cell receptor beta chain was captured by sequencing in a study of radiation and T cells in renal cell carcinoma. Study-wide results and caveats: Without pretreatment biopsies, baseline tumor clonotype presence was undetermined.

Regarding time point: blood 4 weeks post-SBRT, at nephrectomy. Specified treatment: 15 Gy SBRT to primary tumor, nephrectomy 4 weeks later. Nephrectomy followed 15 Gy stereotactic body radiation by 4 weeks. Serial blood draws occurred at baseline and 2 and 4 weeks post-SBRT. The assay was immunoSEQ multiplex PCR, and TCRdb's table has in-frame clones only and misses some. The sample lists about 83,000 clones, around four fifths seen once, with under 2.5% in the top ten. This CDR3 contains 16 residues. CDR1 and CDR2 from the germline V gene are MNHEY and SMNVEV (reference sequence). V lost 1 base, J lost 4 bases, and 8 bases stayed unmatched. About this clone itself: Antigen specificity is unknown.

Here the sequenced sample was blood, taken from a patient whose treatment included radiotherapy and nephrectomy. V is TRBV27 and J is TRBJ1-1, with 8 positions matching TRBD1. The receptor was isolated from a woman aged 55-69 years with renal cell carcinoma. CDR3 DNA sequence: TGTGCCAGCAGTTTATGGGCAGGGGGCTCTATCACTGAAGCTTTCTTT. Translated, it gives CASSLWAGGSITEAFF.